These 22 T cell receptor beta chains share one sample of origin, sequenced in a study of cytomegalovirus exposure and HLA in healthy donors. PCR used 60 Vbeta primers and 13 Jbeta primers. Generated by immunoSEQ multiplex PCR, the TCRdb table keeps only in-frame clones and is missing some. This table holds roughly 250,000 clones, about 75% found once. Input material: PBMCs. The source of these receptors is a female donor in good health and CMV-seronegative.

This chain links TRBV5-1 with TRBJ1-1; no definite D call. Trimming shortened V by 5 bases and J by 4 bases, and 12 bases separated the two germline ends. Looked up from germline, CDR1 is SGHRS and CDR2 is YFSETQ. The CDR3 is 13 amino acids. The CDR3 here is CASRPTSSTEAFF. The CDR3 region has the DNA TGCGCCAGCAGACCGACAAGTTCCACTGAAGCTTTCTTT.

The sample holds one count of this clone. This sequence joins TRBV11-3 and TRBJ2-3, with D tentatively TRBD1 (6 bases). Germline lookup yields CDR1 SGHNT and CDR2 YENEEA. The CDR3 extends over 14 amino acids. Trimming shortened V by 3 bases and J by 3 bases, and 10 bases separated the two germline ends. CDR3 nucleotide sequence: TGTGCCAGCAGCTTGACAGGCCCGACAGATACGCAGTATTTT. Translating gives CASSLTGPTDTQYF.

CDR3 DNA: TGTGCCAGCAGTGACCAGGGCGAGTGGGAGACCCAGTACTTC. This sequence encodes CASSDQGEWETQYF. This chain uses TRBV6-1 with TRBJ2-5; maybe TRBD1 (5 bases). V dropped 3 bases and J dropped 5 bases, with 13 bases sitting between them. Per germline, CDR1 MNHNS and CDR2 SASEGT. The CDR3 has 14 residues.

Only a few counts were recorded for this clone. The gene calls are TRBV30 and TRBJ2-7; D is undetermined. V lost 0 bases and J 4 bases, leaving 7 bases between the germline ends. The CDR3 has 12 residues. Germline-derived CDR1 and CDR2 are GTSNPN and SVGIG (reference sequence). The CDR3 region has the DNA TGTGCCTGGAGTGTTAGTAGATACGAGCAGTACTTC. It codes for CAWSVSRYEQYF.

The chain couples TRBV5-1 to TRBJ2-3; D call uncertain. In germline, CDR1 is SGHRS, CDR2 YFSETQ. The germline V and J ends were trimmed by 0 bases and 6 bases, with 14 bases remaining between them. CDR3 length equals 15 residues. The CDR3: CASSLGIPDGDTQYF. The CDR3 DNA reads as TGCGCCAGCAGCTTGGGGATCCCAGACGGGGATACGCAGTATTTT.

This clone was counted between two and nine times. This rearrangement joins TRBV27 to TRBJ1-1; maybe TRBD1 (5 bases). CDR1 is MNHEY, CDR2 SMNVEV, per germline (reference sequence). This CDR3 spans 15 amino acids. The V end lost 0 bases, the J end lost 3 bases, and 11 bases lay between the germline ends. The CDR3 here is CASSLSGRSDTEAFF. The CDR3 DNA is TGTGCCAGCAGTTTATCGGGGCGTTCGGACACTGAAGCTTTCTTT.

The chain has TRBV27 and TRBJ1-5; possibly TRBD1 for D (6 bases). This CDR3 region has 13 residues. Germline V gene data show CDR1 as MNHEY and CDR2 as SMNVEV (reference sequence). The germline V and J ends were trimmed by 10 bases and 6 bases, with 16 bases remaining between them. CDR3 nucleotides: TGTGCCACCGCTGACAGGCTGACTCAGCCCCAGCATTTT. Protein: CATADRLTQPQHF.

The chain is built from TRBV11-3 and TRBJ1-3; 11 bases are a match to TRBD1. Germline values: CDR1 SGHNT, CDR2 YENEEA. The CDR3 sequence is 20 residues long. Losses at the gene ends were 5 bases for V and 1 base for J; bases not matched to a gene: 16. The CDR3 loop is CASSRRGTGGSGRSGNTIYF. CDR3 DNA sequence: TGTGCCAGCAGCCGACGGGGGACAGGGGGGTCTGGACGTTCTGGAAACACCATATATTTT. The full variable domain, rest sourced from reference TRBV11-3 and TRBJ1-3, is EAGVVQSPRYKIIEKKQPVAFWCNPISGHNTLYWYLQNLGQGPELLIRYENEEAVDDSQLPKDRFSAERLKGVDSTLKIQPAELGDSAVYLCASSRRGTGGSGRSGNTIYFGEGSWLTVV.

The chain employs TRBV30 and TRBJ1-5; D is ambiguous. Looked up from germline, CDR1 is GTSNPN and CDR2 is SVGIG (reference sequence). CDR3 length: 13 amino acids. With 0 bases removed from V and 6 bases from J, the gap between germline ends came to 9 bases. The CDR3 spells CAWSVGGSQPQHF. The CDR3 coding sequence is TGTGCCTGGAGTGTTGGAGGGTCTCAGCCCCAGCATTTT.

The chain carries TRBV14 and TRBJ2-2; D not resolved. Germline V gene lookup returns CDR1 SGHDN and CDR2 FVKESK. V was trimmed by 4 bases and J by 1 base, leaving 4 bases between them. The length of the CDR3 is 13 residues. CDR3 in DNA: TGTGCCAGCAGCCTCCAGAACACCGGGGAGCTGTTTTTT. Amino acids: CASSLQNTGELFF.

The chain uses TRBV5-1 and TRBJ2-7; TRBD2 aligns across 9 bases. Germline V gives CDR1 SGHRS, CDR2 YFSETQ. V shed 1 base, J shed 3 bases, and the junction held 14 bases outside the gene matches. The CDR3 has 18 amino acids. CDR3: CASSLSSGTSKGRYEQYF. Here the CDR3 DNA reads TGCGCCAGCAGCTTGAGTTCCGGGACTAGCAAAGGTCGCTACGAGCAGTACTTC.

The chain carries TRBV2 and TRBJ1-2; D remains ambiguous. V lost 5 bases to trimming and J lost 2 bases, with 6 bases between them. Looked up from germline, CDR1 is SNHLY and CDR2 is FYNNEI. The CDR3 spans 12 residues. CDR3 region: CASSLRNYGYTF. DNA for the CDR3: TGTGCCAGCAGTCTTCGGAACTATGGCTACACCTTC.

V and J are TRBV5-6 and TRBJ1-1; D is possibly TRBD1 (5 bases). V was pared by 5 bases and J by 8 bases, with 10 bases between. The CDR3 is 11 amino acids. Germline V gives CDR1 SGHDT, CDR2 YYEEEE. In DNA, the CDR3 is TGTGCCAGCAGTTTCCGGGGGGAAGCTTTCTTT. It translates to CASSFRGEAFF.

This clone was seen a single time. The chain couples TRBV19 to TRBJ1-2; D is uncertain. The ends were cut back, 5 bases at V and 6 bases at J, with 10 bases in the middle. Germline V gene data show CDR1 as LNHDA and CDR2 as SQIVND (reference sequence). CDR3 length equals 12 residues. CDR3 DNA sequence: TGTGCCAGTAGTTTCCGAGGTAATGGCTACACCTTC. This gives the protein CASSFRGNGYTF.

Points on this clone: The junction departs from the called germline gene at one end, perhaps through a read error. The chain joins TRBV7-9 to TRBJ2-7; D remains ambiguous. CDR1 is SEHNR, CDR2 FQNEAQ, per germline (reference sequence). This CDR3 is built from 12 residues. The CDR3: CASSPVSSEQYF. In nucleotides, the CDR3 is TGTGCCAGCAGCCCCGTTTCCTCCGAGCAGTACTTC.

V usage is TRBV27 and J usage is TRBJ2-5; D uncertain. The V gene lost 5 bases and the J gene lost 5 bases, with 6 bases spanning the gap. The CDR3 is made up of 11 amino acids. Per germline, CDR1 MNHEY and CDR2 SMNVEV (reference sequence). As DNA, the CDR3 is TGTGCCAGCAGTCACGGGGAGACCCAGTACTTC. This codes for CASSHGETQYF.

This chain links TRBV30 with TRBJ2-5, with no clear D. Trimming took 1 base from V and 2 from J, leaving 8 bases between them. This CDR3 region has 13 residues. Germline V gives CDR1 GTSNPN, CDR2 SVGIG (reference sequence). Here the CDR3 reads CAWSDETQETQYF. For the CDR3, the DNA is TGTGCCTGGAGTGACGAGACTCAAGAGACCCAGTACTTC.

V is TRBV5-4 and J is TRBJ1-1; D is undetermined. V lost 0 bases to trimming and J lost 3 bases, with 3 bases between them. The length of the CDR3 is 12 residues. The V gene's germline CDR1 is SGHNT and CDR2 YYREEE (reference sequence). The CDR3 sequence: CASSLAYTEAFF. The CDR3 region has the DNA TGTGCCAGCAGCTTGGCGTACACTGAAGCTTTCTTT.

V is TRBV5-4 and J is TRBJ2-5; TRBD2 matches at 9 bases. The DNA end is more similar to TRBJ2-7, so the J call may be wrong. The CDR3 loop spans 13 amino acids. CDR1 SGHNT and CDR2 YYREEE come from the germline V gene (reference sequence). This CDR3 reads CATRLADSYEQYF. CDR3 nucleotides: TGTGCCACTAGACTAGCGGACTCCTACGAGCAGTACTTC.

This clone was seen only once. The chain is built from TRBV7-2 and TRBJ1-2, with 7 bases fitting TRBD1. V shed 4 bases, J shed 7 bases, and the junction held 12 bases outside the gene matches. The CDR3 contains 15 residues. CDR1 and CDR2 from the germline V gene are SGHTA and FQGNSA. The CDR3 DNA follows: TGTGCCAGCAGCTCAGCCGGGACAGAGGTGGGTGGCTACACCTTC. As protein: CASSSAGTEVGGYTF. The variable domain in full, with the rest retrieved from reference TRBV7-2 and TRBJ1-2, is GAGVSQSPSNKVTEKGKDVELRCDPISGHTALYWYRQSLGQGLEFLIYFQGNSAPDKSGLPSDRFSAERTGGSVSTLTIQRTQQEDSAVYLCASSSAGTEVGGYTFGSGTRLTVV.

This clone was seen a handful of times. The genes are TRBV5-4 and TRBJ2-7; 11 bases fit TRBD2. This CDR3 is 17 amino acids long. The V and J ends lost 0 bases and 4 bases, in that order; junction bases with no gene match: 9. Looked up from germline, CDR1 is SGHNT and CDR2 is YYREEE (reference sequence). The CDR3 here is CASSLDLSGRAGYEQYF. The CDR3 region has the DNA TGTGCCAGCAGCTTGGATCTTAGCGGGAGGGCCGGGTACGAGCAGTACTTC.

This chain joins TRBV19 and TRBJ2-2, with 9 bases fitting TRBD2. The CDR3 totals 14 residues. V dropped 4 bases and J dropped 6; count of bases not matched to a gene: 3. Germline V gene sequence: CDR1 LNHDA, CDR2 SQIVND (reference sequence). Here the CDR3 reads CASSRAGGSGELFF. CDR3 DNA sequence: TGTGCCAGTAGTAGGGCGGGAGGGTCCGGGGAGCTGTTTTTT.